The 10 T cell receptor beta chains below all came from one sample that was sequenced in a study of blood T cell repertoires in COVID-19. Method: immunoSEQ multiplex PCR; TCRdb's copy keeps in-frame clones and lacks some. The table includes nearly 200,000 clones, 70% to 90% detected once. The sequenced material came from peripheral blood. These receptors all stem from a woman in her forties who had recovered from COVID-19.

This chain uses TRBV7-6 with TRBJ1-6; D perhaps matches TRBD1 (6 bases). CDR3 length equals 17 residues. Per the germline V gene, CDR1 is SGHVS and CDR2 is FNYEAQ. Trimming took 0 bases from V and 7 from J, leaving 16 bases between them. The CDR3 DNA reads TGTGCCAGCAGCTTAGCGACTGGGGGGGCGCGGAATTCACCCCTCCACTTT. Amino acids: CASSLATGGARNSPLHF.

This chain joins TRBV18 and TRBJ1-3; D remains unclear. Trimming stripped 2 bases from V and 0 bases from J, with 11 bases between. CDR3 length equals 16 residues. Germline loops: CDR1 KGHSH, CDR2 LQKENI. CDR3 protein: CASSPSQVSSGNTIYF. The CDR3 DNA reads TGTGCCAGCTCACCATCGCAGGTTAGCTCTGGAAACACCATATATTTT. The whole variable domain, filled in from reference TRBV18 and TRBJ1-3, reads NAGVMQNPRHLVRRRGQEARLRCSPMKGHSHVYWYRQLPEEGLKFMVYLQKENIIDESGMPKERFSAEFPKEGPSILRIQQVVRGDSAAYFCASSPSQVSSGNTIYFGEGSWLTVV.

The V gene is TRBV28, the J gene TRBJ1-2, with a tentative D call TRBD1 (5 bases). Deletions cut 8 bases from V and 3 bases from J, with 10 bases between. This CDR3 is 12 amino acids long. The germline V gene encodes CDR1 MDHEN and CDR2 SYDVKM. In DNA form, the CDR3 reads TGTGCCAGCGAAGGGGCGGACTATGGCTACACCTTC. Protein sequence: CASEGADYGYTF.

Only one count was recorded for this clone. The chain couples TRBV7-2 to TRBJ2-3; 8 positions agree with TRBD2. Germline V gives CDR1 SGHTA, CDR2 FQGNSA. V dropped 0 bases and J dropped 3; count of bases not matched to a gene: 5. CDR3 length: 16 amino acids. CDR3 sequence reads: CASSLASGSGTDTQYF. CDR3 bases: TGTGCCAGCAGCTTAGCCAGCGGGAGTGGTACAGATACGCAGTATTTT.

The V gene is TRBV12-3 or TRBV12-4, the J gene TRBJ1-1; D remains ambiguous. This CDR3 has 12 amino acids. Deletions cut 8 bases from V and 1 base from J, with 8 bases between. The CDR3 DNA sequence: TGTGCCAGCTCTCGGGGGAACACTGAAGCTTTCTTT. This translates into CASSRGNTEAFF.

V is TRBV12-3 or TRBV12-4 and J is TRBJ1-1; D not resolved. V was trimmed by 5 bases and J by 3 bases, leaving 10 bases between them. The CDR3 has 13 residues. CDR3: CASSRLIDTEAFF. In DNA, the CDR3 is TGTGCCAGCAGTCGTTTAATCGACACTGAAGCTTTCTTT.

The chain carries TRBV5-6 and TRBJ2-1, with D maybe TRBD2 (5 bases). V shed 2 bases and J shed 2 bases, with 8 bases lying between them. Looked up from germline, CDR1 is SGHDT and CDR2 is YYEEEE. The CDR3 is 14 amino acids. The CDR3 region is CASSFFGAYNEQFF. The CDR3 bases are TGTGCCAGCAGCTTCTTCGGGGCCTACAATGAGCAGTTCTTC.

The rearrangement joins TRBV18 to TRBJ2-2, with D perhaps TRBD1 (6 bases). The CDR3 extends over 13 amino acids. Germline CDR1 is KGHSH and CDR2 is LQKENI. V lost 1 base and J lost 6, with 6 bases in between. Here the CDR3 DNA reads TGTGCCAGCTCACCACAGGGGGCCGGGGAGCTGTTTTTT. Translation gives CASSPQGAGELFF.

Only a few counts were recorded for this clone. The rearrangement joins TRBV6-5 to TRBJ1-1; 9 nucleotides line up with TRBD1. CDR1 is MNHEY and CDR2 is SVGAGI in the germline V gene. With 6 bases clipped from V and 11 bases from J, the junction kept 7 bases outside the gene matches. The length of the CDR3 is 12 residues. As DNA, the CDR3 is TGTGCCAGCAGCCCGGACAGGGGTGCGGCTTTCTTT. It codes for CASSPDRGAAFF.

This chain joins TRBV15 and TRBJ2-6; tentative D call: TRBD1 (5 bases). Per the germline V gene, CDR1 is LNHNV and CDR2 is YYDKDF (reference sequence). V shed 0 bases and J shed 4 bases, with 16 bases lying between them. CDR3 length equals 18 residues. The CDR3 here is CATSREVAGPTGANVLTF. The CDR3 region has the DNA TGTGCCACCAGCAGAGAGGTTGCAGGGCCAACAGGGGCCAACGTCCTGACTTTC.